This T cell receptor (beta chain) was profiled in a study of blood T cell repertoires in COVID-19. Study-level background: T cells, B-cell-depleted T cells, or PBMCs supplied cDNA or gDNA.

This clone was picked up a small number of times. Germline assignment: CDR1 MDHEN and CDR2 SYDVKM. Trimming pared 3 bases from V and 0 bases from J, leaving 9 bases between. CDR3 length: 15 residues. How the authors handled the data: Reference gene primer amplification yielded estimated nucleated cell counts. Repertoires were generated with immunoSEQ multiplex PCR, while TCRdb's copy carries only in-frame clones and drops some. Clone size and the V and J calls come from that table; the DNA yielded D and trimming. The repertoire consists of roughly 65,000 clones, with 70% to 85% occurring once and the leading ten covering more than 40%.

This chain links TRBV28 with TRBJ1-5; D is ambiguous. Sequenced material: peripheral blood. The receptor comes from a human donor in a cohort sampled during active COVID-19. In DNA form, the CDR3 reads TGTGCCAGCAGTTTTTACAGATATAGCAATCAGCCCCAGCATTTT. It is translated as CASSFYRYSNQPQHF.